The clone carrying this T cell receptor beta chain was observed a single time. Its antigen is currently unknown. Sequenced by immunoSEQ multiplex PCR; TCRdb stores in-frame clones only, minus some. The profile shows 100,000 to 150,000 clones, around 90% of them singletons. This entry belongs to a study of cytomegalovirus exposure and HLA in healthy donors. The CDR3 spans 14 residues. Trimming stripped 4 bases from V and 6 bases from J, with 15 bases between. Germline V gives CDR1 SGHNT, CDR2 YENEEA. Study observations and caveats: In vitro work confirmed that a few CMV-associated chains recognize CMV antigens.

The chain carries TRBV11-3 and TRBJ1-2; D may be TRBD1 (5 bases). This sequence was found in a woman aged 18 to 35 in good health and CMV-seronegative. The source material was PBMCs. CDR3 bases: TGTGCCAGCAGCTCCTTGACCAGGGTACATGGCTACACCTTC. It encodes CASSSLTRVHGYTF.